A single sample is the source of the 15 T cell receptor beta chains below, sequenced in a study of blood T cell repertoires in COVID-19. This table comes from immunoSEQ multiplex PCR, and its TCRdb copy is limited to in-frame clones, with some not included. The sample has over 300,000 clones; 70% to 90% are singletons. Material for sequencing was PBMCs or T cells enriched from blood (not recorded which). The receptors shown here come from a young man who had recovered from COVID-19.

The CDR3 nucleotides read TGTGCCAGCAGCCCGCGCATTACAGGGGGCGCAGGCAATGAGCAGTTCTTC. This encodes CASSPRITGGAGNEQFF. V gene TRBV11-2 combines with J gene TRBJ2-1, with 9 bases identical to TRBD1. The trim removed 5 bases at V and 6 bases at J, leaving 14 bases unmatched. This CDR3 has 17 residues. Looked up from germline, CDR1 is SGHAT and CDR2 is FQNNGV. Full variable domain (remainder filled in from reference TRBV11-2 and TRBJ2-1): EAGVAQSPRYKIIEKRQSVAFWCNPISGHATLYWYQQILGQGPKLLIQFQNNGVVDDSQLPKDRFSAERLKGVDSTLKIQPAKLEDSAVYLCASSPRITGGAGNEQFFGPGTRLTVL.

This clone has a handful of counts. V gene TRBV2 combines with J gene TRBJ1-5; perhaps TRBD1 as D (6 bases). Germline loops: CDR1 SNHLY, CDR2 FYNNEI. V was trimmed by 4 bases and J by 2 bases, leaving 9 bases between them. The CDR3 covers 14 residues. The CDR3 DNA is TGTGCCAGCAGTGTTCAGGGGCGCAATCAGCCCCAGCATTTT. Protein product: CASSVQGRNQPQHF.

The chain combines TRBV7-2 with TRBJ1-5; 7 nucleotides agree with TRBD1. The CDR3 is 16 amino acids. V was pared by 3 bases and J by 2 bases, with 7 bases of the junction left unmatched. CDR1 and CDR2 (germline): SGHTA, FQGNSA. The CDR3 protein is CASSFTGVVGNQPQHF. CDR3 nucleotides: TGTGCCAGCAGCTTTACAGGGGTTGTCGGCAATCAGCCCCAGCATTTT.

The V call is TRBV14, the J call TRBJ1-2; D uncertain. Germline V CDR1 and CDR2: SGHDN, FVKESK. CDR3 length: 15 residues. V shed 5 bases and J shed 4 bases, with 17 bases lying between them. CDR3 protein: CASSGPGTGFYGYTF. The CDR3 coding sequence is TGTGCCAGCAGCGGTCCAGGTACGGGATTCTATGGCTACACCTTC.

On this clone itself: In the same sample, other DNA sequences code for this CDR3. The V and J genes are TRBV30 and TRBJ2-4, with 7 bases identical to TRBD2. Germline values: CDR1 GTSNPN, CDR2 SVGIG (reference sequence). The CDR3 is 13 residues long. With V trimmed by 0 bases and J by 6 bases, 2 bases remained unmatched. CDR3 coding DNA: TGTGCCTGGAGTGTACGCGGGGGAAACATTCAGTACTTC. Amino acids: CAWSVRGGNIQYF.

This clone was found once. The rearrangement joins TRBV5-5 to TRBJ2-1, with 10 bases lining up with TRBD1. This CDR3 is built from 18 residues. From germline, CDR1 is SGHKS and CDR2 YYEKEE (reference sequence). The ends lost 0 bases at V and 2 bases at J; junction bases unmatched: 8. The CDR3 DNA reads as TGTGCCAGCAGCTTGGGGTTTGGGGGGACAGGGGCCTACAATGAGCAGTTCTTC. It translates to CASSLGFGGTGAYNEQFF.

In DNA, the CDR3 is TGTGCCAGCAGTTTCTCACAAAACACTGAAGCTTTCTTT. Translated, it gives CASSFSQNTEAFF. The rearrangement joins TRBV12-3 or TRBV12-4 to TRBJ1-1; no reliable D call. The CDR3 spans 13 residues. V lost 3 bases to trimming and J lost 2 bases, with 7 bases between them.

V and J are TRBV19 and TRBJ1-6; TRBD1 matches 9 bases. This CDR3 contains 15 residues. With 7 bases clipped from V and 9 bases from J, the junction kept 10 bases outside the gene matches. Germline CDR1 is LNHDA and CDR2 is SQIVND (reference sequence). The CDR3 sequence is CASTPRTGDISPLHF. The CDR3 nucleotides are TGTGCCAGTACCCCACGGACAGGGGATATTTCACCCCTCCACTTT.

The chain uses TRBV27 and TRBJ2-7; 12 nucleotides align to TRBD2. V shed 5 bases, J shed 4 bases, and the junction held 12 bases outside the gene matches. The CDR3 has 17 residues. Germline lookup yields CDR1 MNHEY and CDR2 SMNVEV (reference sequence). CDR3 in DNA: TGTGCCAGCAGTCCCATACTAGCGGGGGGACCAGAATACGAGCAGTACTTC. Amino acids: CASSPILAGGPEYEQYF.

The chain is built from TRBV29-1 and TRBJ1-1; D is unclear. Germline V lookup: CDR1 SQVTM, CDR2 ANQGSEA. The CDR3 contains 12 residues. Trimming cost V 4 bases and J 5 bases, with 11 bases left between them. The CDR3 spells CSVVEGRTEAFF. CDR3 coding DNA: TGCAGCGTTGTTGAGGGTAGGACTGAAGCTTTCTTT.

This chain connects TRBV24-1 to TRBJ2-5; 8 bases are shared with TRBD1. CDR3 size: 14 residues. CDR1 and CDR2 from the germline V gene are KGHDR and SFDVKD. The ends lost 2 bases at V and 4 bases at J; junction bases unmatched: 2. The CDR3 DNA is TGTGCCACCAGTGATTCCGGACAGGGAGAGACCCAGTACTTC. Its protein is CATSDSGQGETQYF.

This rearrangement joins TRBV11-2 to TRBJ2-2, with 9 nucleotides matching TRBD2. Germline V CDR1 and CDR2: SGHAT, FQNNGV. J gave up 6 bases and V 1 base, and 3 bases lay outside the gene matches. The CDR3 totals 15 residues. DNA of the CDR3: TGTGCCAGCAGCTTAGGGCTAGCGGGGTCCGGGGAGCTGTTTTTT. The encoded protein is CASSLGLAGSGELFF. Complete variable domain (other parts from reference TRBV11-2 and TRBJ2-2): EAGVAQSPRYKIIEKRQSVAFWCNPISGHATLYWYQQILGQGPKLLIQFQNNGVVDDSQLPKDRFSAERLKGVDSTLKIQPAKLEDSAVYLCASSLGLAGSGELFFGEGSRLTVL.

The CDR3 nucleotides are TGTGCCAGCAGCGGTACAGGGAACCTTAATGAAAAACTGTTTTTT. Translated, it gives CASSGTGNLNEKLFF. This sequence joins TRBV9 and TRBJ1-4; D may be TRBD1 (6 bases). The CDR3 contains 15 residues. V was clipped by 3 bases and J by 4 bases, with 13 bases between them. Germline-derived CDR1 and CDR2 are SGDLS and YYNGEE.

The rearrangement joins TRBV10-2 to TRBJ2-7, with 13 bases aligning to TRBD2. V gave up 6 bases and J gave up 0 bases; unmatched junction bases: 8. The length of the CDR3 is 17 residues. Germline V gene sequence: CDR1 WSHSY, CDR2 SAAADI. As DNA, the CDR3 is TGCGCCAGCAGACTAGCGGGGGGGCAAGGGTACTCCTACGAGCAGTACTTC. It yields the protein CASRLAGGQGYSYEQYF.

This chain links TRBV5-1 with TRBJ2-3; 7 bases align to TRBD2. V was clipped by 3 bases and J by 5 bases; unmatched bases: 12. The CDR3 has 16 residues. Germline CDR1 SGHRS, CDR2 YFSETQ. CDR3 protein: CASSSPLAGDRDTQYF. The CDR3, as DNA: TGCGCCAGCAGCTCCCCCCTTGCGGGGGATAGAGATACGCAGTATTTT.